These 3 T cell receptor beta chains originate from one sample sequenced in a study of T cell changes during pregnancy in multiple sclerosis. Measured with immunoSEQ multiplex PCR; TCRdb has only the in-frame clones, and not every one. This sample has around 56,000 clones; roughly 94% occur once, and the top ten carry 2.5% to 3%. The specimen was CD8+ T cells from peripheral blood mononuclear cells, collected after pregnancy. Receptor source: a female donor with multiple sclerosis, enrolled in a pregnancy study.

This chain connects TRBV5-6 to TRBJ2-7; D may be TRBD1 (6 bases). This CDR3 contains 13 residues. V dropped 5 bases and J dropped 6 bases, with 15 bases sitting between them. Germline CDR1 is SGHDT and CDR2 is YYEEEE. The CDR3 DNA is TGTGCCAGCAGTTTACAGGGTTGGGGCGAGCAGTACTTC. Its protein product is CASSLQGWGEQYF.

V gene TRBV25-1 combines with J gene TRBJ1-1, with no clear D. Germline V gives CDR1 MGHDK, CDR2 SYGVNS. Trimming pared 6 bases from V and 0 bases from J, leaving 8 bases between. This CDR3 has 13 residues. The CDR3 DNA sequence: TGTGCCAGCAGAAACAGCTTGAACACTGAAGCTTTCTTT. Translation gives CASRNSLNTEAFF.

This clone was found once. The genes are TRBV2 and TRBJ2-1; 12 positions agree with TRBD2. The CDR3 has 17 residues. CDR1 SNHLY and CDR2 FYNNEI come from the germline V gene. V lost 4 bases to trimming and J lost 5 bases; unmatched junction nucleotides: 9. This CDR3 reads CASSGTTSGRFNNEQFF. In DNA, the CDR3 is TGTGCCAGCAGTGGAACGACTAGCGGGAGATTCAACAATGAGCAGTTCTTC. The full variable domain, with the rest looked up from reference TRBV2 and TRBJ2-1, is EPEVTQTPSHQVTQMGQEVILRCVPISNHLYFYWYRQILGQKVEFLVSFYNNEISEKSEIFDDQFSVERPDGSNFTLKIRSTKLEDSAMYFCASSGTTSGRFNNEQFFGPGTRLTVL.